This T cell receptor (beta chain) was sequenced in a study of T cells expressing NK-cell markers. Study-wide context: HCMV seropositivity marked seven of the eight sequenced donors; one was seronegative. Findings and limits, study-wide: These clonotypes also led the CD3+CD56-NKG2C+ fraction in several donors. About six donors carried dominant NKG2C+ clonotypes that made up roughly 1.0-7.5% of their CD8+ T cells.

One entry per CDR3 protein, without DNA, is what TCRdb gives after re-calling the 5' RACE reads. Its table lists a few hundred thousand distinct CDR3 sequences. A note on this clonotype: Its antigen is undetermined.

The CDR3 contains 13 residues. The germline gives CDR1 KGHDR, CDR2 SFDVKD. The sample comprised blood T cells: a sorted CD56 or NKG2C T cell subset, CD4+ or CD8+ T cells, or bulk PBMC T cells (not recorded which). This TCR came from a man aged 18 to 69 in good health. V is TRBV24-1 and J is TRBJ2-3; TCRdb's assignment of TRBD1 cannot be checked, as there is no DNA. CDR3 in amino acids: CATSDQGDRGEYF.